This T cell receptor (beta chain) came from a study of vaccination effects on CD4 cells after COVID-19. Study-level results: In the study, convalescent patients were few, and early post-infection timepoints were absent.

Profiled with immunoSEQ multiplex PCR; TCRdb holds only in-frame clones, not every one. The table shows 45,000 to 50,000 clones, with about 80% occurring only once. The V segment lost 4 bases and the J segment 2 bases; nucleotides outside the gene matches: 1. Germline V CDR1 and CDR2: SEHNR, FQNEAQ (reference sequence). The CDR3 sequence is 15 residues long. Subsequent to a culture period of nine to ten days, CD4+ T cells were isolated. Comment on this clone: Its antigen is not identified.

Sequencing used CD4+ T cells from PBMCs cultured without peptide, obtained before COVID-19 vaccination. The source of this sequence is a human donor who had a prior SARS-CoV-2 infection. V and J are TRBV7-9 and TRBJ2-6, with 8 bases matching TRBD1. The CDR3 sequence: CASSSDRAGANVLTF. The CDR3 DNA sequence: TGTGCCAGCAGCTCGGACAGGGCTGGGGCCAACGTCCTGACTTTC. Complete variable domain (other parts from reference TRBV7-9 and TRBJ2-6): DTGVSQNPRHKITKRGQNVTFRCDPISEHNRLYWYRQTLGQGPEFLTYFQNEAQLEKSRLLSDRFSAERPKGSFSTLEIQRTEQGDSAMYLCASSSDRAGANVLTFGAGSRLTVL.